Below are 5 T cell receptor beta chains sequenced from a single sample in a study of patients and donors after allogeneic stem cell transplantation. TCRdb independently ran MiXCR on the RT-PCR reads; one entry per CDR3 protein. The data show 400,000 to 500,000 distinct CDR3 sequences, 16% seen once. Sequencing was performed on blood, either unsorted or a sorted T cell fraction (not recorded which). Receptors originate from a human donor who was either an allogeneic HSCT recipient or a stem cell or donor lymphocyte infusion donor (not recorded which). It is not recorded whose cells these are; they may come from a transplant donor.

The chain combines TRBV20-1 with TRBJ1-1; TRBD1 aligns across 7 bases. Germline V gene lookup returns CDR1 DFQATT and CDR2 SNEGSKA (reference sequence). With V trimmed by 6 bases and J by 4 bases, 8 bases remained unmatched. CDR3 size: 13 residues. CDR3 nucleotide sequence: TGCAGTGCGTGTACAGGGGCGGGCACTGAAGCTTTCTTT. It specifies CSACTGAGTEAFF.

The chain is built from TRBV5-1 and TRBJ2-1; 15 nucleotides agree with TRBD2. The trim removed 3 bases at V and 7 bases at J, leaving 2 bases unmatched. CDR1 is SGHRS, CDR2 YFSETQ, per germline. CDR3 length: 15 amino acids. Here the CDR3 reads CASSSGTSGGNEQFF. CDR3 nucleotide sequence: TGCGCCAGCAGCTCCGGGACTAGCGGGGGGAATGAGCAGTTCTTC.

In nucleotides, the CDR3 is TGTGCCAGCAGCCTCGACATTTCACCCCTCCACTTT. Its protein is CASSLDISPLHF. This sequence joins TRBV28 and TRBJ1-6; unclear D gene. The CDR3 has 12 residues. V was pared by 6 bases and J by 9 bases, with 9 bases between. Germline V gives CDR1 MDHEN, CDR2 SYDVKM.

The rearrangement uses TRBV4-1 and TRBJ1-3, with D perhaps matching TRBD1 (5 bases). From germline, CDR1 is MGHRA and CDR2 YSYEKL. Deletions cut 4 bases from V and 3 bases from J, with 10 bases between. CDR3 length: 14 amino acids. CDR3 protein: CASSRRDLGNTIYF. For the CDR3, the DNA is TGCGCCAGCAGCCGCAGGGATCTTGGAAACACCATATATTTT.

This clonotype was seen ten or more times. CDR3: CATSDLGAYTF. The CDR3, as DNA: TGTGCCACCAGTGATTTGGGGGCCTACACCTTC. The rearrangement links TRBV24-1 to TRBJ1-2, with TRBD1 as a possible D gene (5 bases). The CDR3 sequence is 11 residues long. Germline CDR1 is KGHDR and CDR2 is SFDVKD. Trimming took 0 bases from V and 10 from J, leaving 5 bases between them.